Following are 24 T cell receptor beta chains from one sample sequenced in a study of blood T cell repertoires in COVID-19. TCRdb's copy holds only in-frame clones and misses some; the assay was immunoSEQ multiplex PCR. Of about 140,000 clones listed, approximately 80% are singletons. The sample consisted of peripheral blood. The source of these receptors is a woman in her sixties with acute or convalescent COVID-19.

The rearrangement joins TRBV9 to TRBJ1-1, with D tentatively TRBD1 (5 bases). The V end lost 1 base, the J end lost 0 bases, and 7 bases lay between the germline ends. Germline V gene data show CDR1 as SGDLS and CDR2 as YYNGEE. The length of the CDR3 is 14 residues. The CDR3 DNA reads as TGTGCCAGCAGCGTACGGGGGGTGAACACTGAAGCTTTCTTT. Its protein is CASSVRGVNTEAFF.

The chain joins TRBV5-6 to TRBJ2-7, with 9 positions matching TRBD1. Germline trimming cut 4 bases from V and 6 bases from J; bases unmatched to any gene: 5. Germline values: CDR1 SGHDT, CDR2 YYEEEE. CDR3 length equals 13 residues. DNA of the CDR3: TGTGCCAGCAGCACGGACAGGGGCCTCGAGCAGTACTTC. As protein: CASSTDRGLEQYF. The variable domain in full, completed from reference TRBV5-6 and TRBJ2-7, reads DAGVTQSPTHLIKTRGQQVTLRCSPKSGHDTVSWYQQALGQGPQFIFQYYEEEERQRGNFPDRFSGHQFPNYSSELNVNALLLGDSALYLCASSTDRGLEQYFGPGTRLTVT.

This rearrangement joins TRBV5-4 to TRBJ2-7; 8 nucleotides align to TRBD1. Germline CDR1 reads SGHNT; CDR2 reads YYREEE (reference sequence). J was trimmed by 7 bases and V by 4 bases; bases with no gene match: 16. The CDR3 is 16 residues long. The CDR3 DNA follows: TGTGCCAGCAGCCCAGGGGGACAGCAGGGGGCTGGGGAGCAGTACTTC. It codes for CASSPGGQQGAGEQYF.

This chain links TRBV13 with TRBJ2-7; no clear D gene. Deletions cut 0 bases from V and 5 bases from J, with 5 bases between. CDR1 PRHDT and CDR2 FYEKMQ come from the germline V gene (reference sequence). This CDR3 spans 12 amino acids. CDR3 bases: TGTGCCAGCAGCTTAGGCCTCGACGAGCAGTACTTC. Its translation is CASSLGLDEQYF. The full variable domain, its missing parts supplied by reference TRBV13 and TRBJ2-7, is AAGVIQSPRHLIKEKRETATLKCYPIPRHDTVYWYQQGPGQDPQFLISFYEKMQSDKGSIPDRFSAQQFSDYHSELNMSSLELGDSALYFCASSLGLDEQYFGPGTRLTVT.

The V and J genes are TRBV11-3 and TRBJ2-7, with TRBD2 as a possible D gene (6 bases). The germline gives CDR1 SGHNT, CDR2 YENEEA. Trimming left V 2 bases short and J 6 bases short, with 8 bases between. CDR3 length equals 12 residues. CDR3 bases: TGTGCCAGCAGCTTACAGGGAGGCGAGCAGTACTTC. It translates to CASSLQGGEQYF.

CDR3 in DNA: TGTGCCGTCCAGGGTCCCTATGGCTACACCTTC. It codes for CAVQGPYGYTF. This sequence joins TRBV28 and TRBJ1-2, with D possibly matching TRBD1 (5 bases). V lost 11 bases to trimming and J lost 4 bases, with 11 bases between them. Germline V gene sequence: CDR1 MDHEN, CDR2 SYDVKM. CDR3 length: 11 amino acids.

The chain is built from TRBV5-4 and TRBJ1-2, with 9 positions matching TRBD1. The germline V gene has CDR1 SGHNT and CDR2 YYREEE (reference sequence). Trimming took 1 base from V and 6 from J; bases not matched to a gene: 7. The CDR3 is made up of 15 amino acids. In nucleotides, the CDR3 is TGTGCCAGCAGCTTGCCTTTCACAGGGGGCAATGGCTACACCTTC. Translated: CASSLPFTGGNGYTF.

This clone was picked up a small number of times. CDR3 region: CASSLGGRASYNEQFF. The CDR3 coding sequence is TGTGCCAGCAGCTTGGGTGGGCGGGCCTCCTACAATGAGCAGTTCTTC. This chain uses TRBV5-4 with TRBJ2-1; tentative D call: TRBD2 (5 bases). The germline gives CDR1 SGHNT, CDR2 YYREEE (reference sequence). This CDR3 has 16 amino acids. With 0 bases removed from V and 0 bases from J, the gap between germline ends came to 10 bases.

CDR3 sequence (DNA): TGTGCCAGCAGTGGTCGAGGAACTAGCGGGACCTTATCGCACAATGAGCAGTTCTTC. Protein: CASSGRGTSGTLSHNEQFF. V gene TRBV2 combines with J gene TRBJ2-1; 10 bases map to TRBD2. Trimming at V came to 4 bases and at J to 5 bases, leaving 17 bases not matched to a gene. The CDR3 consists of 19 residues. Per the germline V gene, CDR1 is SNHLY and CDR2 is FYNNEI. Based on the CDR3 plus reference TRBV2 and TRBJ2-1, the full variable domain is EPEVTQTPSHQVTQMGQEVILRCVPISNHLYFYWYRQILGQKVEFLVSFYNNEISEKSEIFDDQFSVERPDGSNFTLKIRSTKLEDSAMYFCASSGRGTSGTLSHNEQFFGPGTRLTVL.

The chain combines TRBV28 with TRBJ2-1, with 15 nucleotides matching TRBD2. J was trimmed by 5 bases and V by 8 bases; bases with no gene match: 4. CDR1 and CDR2 (germline): MDHEN, SYDVKM. The CDR3 sequence is 15 residues long. The CDR3 DNA sequence: TGTGCCAGCGGGACTAGCGGGAGGTGGGACAATGAGCAGTTCTTC. Its protein is CASGTSGRWDNEQFF.

V usage is TRBV15 and J usage is TRBJ1-2; D may be TRBD1 (6 bases). Germline V gene sequence: CDR1 LNHNV, CDR2 YYDKDF (reference sequence). The V end lost 2 bases, the J end lost 6 bases, and 13 bases lay between the germline ends. The CDR3 sequence is 14 residues long. CDR3 nucleotide sequence: TGTGCCACCAGCAGACAGGGGTTTGGAGATGGCTACACCTTC. Translating it yields CATSRQGFGDGYTF.

This rearrangement joins TRBV5-1 to TRBJ2-7, with a tentative D call TRBD2 (5 bases). V was trimmed by 1 base and J by 6 bases, leaving 11 bases between them. Germline lookup yields CDR1 SGHRS and CDR2 YFSETQ. The CDR3 spans 13 residues. CDR3 sequence reads: CASSLWTDGEQYF. As DNA, the CDR3 is TGCGCCAGCAGCTTGTGGACTGATGGCGAGCAGTACTTC. Combining the CDR3 with reference TRBV5-1 and TRBJ2-7 gives the whole variable domain KAGVTQTPRYLIKTRGQQVTLSCSPISGHRSVSWYQQTPGQGLQFLFEYFSETQRNKGNFPGRFSGRQFSNSRSEMNVSTLELGDSALYLCASSLWTDGEQYFGPGTRLTVT.

This clone appeared a few times. The chain employs TRBV28 and TRBJ2-1; D gene unclear. V gave up 8 bases and J gave up 0 bases, with 20 bases separating them. In germline, CDR1 is MDHEN, CDR2 SYDVKM. The CDR3 has 17 amino acids. CDR3 region: CASGFKPSENSYNEQFF. The CDR3 bases are TGTGCCAGCGGCTTTAAACCGTCGGAGAACTCCTACAATGAGCAGTTCTTC.

The chain has TRBV5-6 and TRBJ1-5; 8 bases fit TRBD1. After removal of 0 bases from V and 3 bases from J, the junction contained 5 bases not matched to a gene. Germline V gene sequence: CDR1 SGHDT, CDR2 YYEEEE. This CDR3 spans 16 amino acids. The chain's CDR3 is CASSLDRGSPNQPQHF. The CDR3 coding sequence is TGTGCCAGCAGCTTGGACAGGGGGTCCCCCAATCAGCCCCAGCATTTT.

The chain joins TRBV9 to TRBJ1-2; D gene ambiguous. This CDR3 is 9 amino acids long. Trimming shortened V by 7 bases and J by 12 bases, and 10 bases separated the two germline ends. Germline values: CDR1 SGDLS, CDR2 YYNGEE. The CDR3, as DNA: TGTGCCAGCGGCAGTTTCCACACCTTC. Protein: CASGSFHTF.

The CDR3 DNA sequence: TGTGCCAGCACCACACAGGGCTACTATGGCTACACCTTC. Protein product: CASTTQGYYGYTF. The gene calls are TRBV12-3 or TRBV12-4 and TRBJ1-2; a weak D match, TRBD1 (6 bases). V was trimmed by 7 bases and J by 3 bases, leaving 12 bases between them. There are 13 residues in the CDR3.

The CDR3 DNA follows: TGTGCCAGCAGCTTCCAGGCACTAGCGATAACAGATACGCAGTATTTT. As protein: CASSFQALAITDTQYF. The rearrangement links TRBV14 to TRBJ2-3, with 7 bases aligning to TRBD2. This CDR3 is 16 amino acids long. Trimming at V came to 5 bases and at J to 3 bases, leaving 11 bases not matched to a gene. CDR1 is SGHDN, CDR2 FVKESK, per germline. The full variable domain, rest sourced from reference TRBV14 and TRBJ2-3, is EAGVTQFPSHSVIEKGQTVTLRCDPISGHDNLYWYRRVMGKEIKFLLHFVKESKQDESGMPNNRFLAERTGGTYSTLKVQPAELEDSGVYFCASSFQALAITDTQYFGPGTRLTVL.

This rearrangement joins TRBV7-3 to TRBJ2-2, with 9 bases identical to TRBD2. CDR3 length: 15 residues. Trimming took 3 bases from V and 4 from J; bases not matched to a gene: 3. Germline loops: CDR1 SGHTA, CDR2 FQGTGA. The chain's CDR3 is CASSFQAGGTGELFF. Written as DNA, the CDR3 is TGTGCCAGCAGCTTCCAAGCGGGAGGCACCGGGGAGCTGTTTTTT.

V usage is TRBV28 and J usage is TRBJ2-3; weak D call: TRBD2 (5 bases). From germline, CDR1 is MDHEN and CDR2 SYDVKM. Deletions cut 2 bases from V and 1 base from J, with 10 bases between. The CDR3 consists of 15 residues. The CDR3 spells CASSLAVGGTDTQYF. DNA of the CDR3: TGTGCCAGCAGTTTAGCGGTGGGAGGCACAGATACGCAGTATTTT. The full variable domain, with the rest looked up from reference TRBV28 and TRBJ2-3, is DVKVTQSSRYLVKRTGEKVFLECVQDMDHENMFWYRQDPGLGLRLIYFSYDVKMKEKGDIPEGYSVSREKKERFSLILESASTNQTSMYLCASSLAVGGTDTQYFGPGTRLTVL.

The chain is built from TRBV4-2 and TRBJ1-2; perhaps TRBD1 as D (5 bases). CDR1 is LGHNA and CDR2 is YNFKEQ in the germline V gene. CDR3 size: 14 residues. V dropped 0 bases and J dropped 3 bases, with 8 bases sitting between them. The CDR3: CASSQEKQDYGYTF. CDR3 nucleotides: TGTGCCAGCAGCCAAGAAAAACAGGACTATGGCTACACCTTC.

This clone was detected only once. CDR3 sequence: CASSPLAGVLTPYGYTF. CDR3 DNA: TGTGCCAGTAGCCCCCTGGCGGGGGTCCTAACCCCCTATGGCTACACCTTC. The chain links TRBV19 to TRBJ1-2, with D possibly TRBD1 on 5 matching bases. CDR1 is LNHDA, CDR2 SQIVND, per germline (reference sequence). This CDR3 is built from 17 residues. The germline V and J ends were trimmed by 6 bases and 4 bases, with 24 bases remaining between them. The whole variable domain, remainder taken from reference TRBV19 and TRBJ1-2, is DGGITQSPKYLFRKEGQNVTLSCEQNLNHDAMYWYRQDPGQGLRLIYYSQIVNDFQKGDIAEGYSVSREKKESFPLTVTSAQKNPTAFYLCASSPLAGVLTPYGYTFGSGTRLTVV.

This clone was seen a handful of times. V usage is TRBV15 and J usage is TRBJ2-1; TRBD2 agrees at 8 bases. The CDR3 consists of 14 residues. CDR1 and CDR2 from the germline V gene are LNHNV and YYDKDF (reference sequence). After removal of 2 bases from V and 9 bases from J, the junction contained 6 bases not matched to a gene. The CDR3 DNA reads as TGTGCCACCAGCAGAAGGGGGGCGGGAGGTGAGCAGTTCTTC. It specifies CATSRRGAGGEQFF.

The chain uses TRBV6-5 and TRBJ2-1, with a possible D match to TRBD2 (6 bases). V was clipped by 7 bases and J by 5 bases, with 18 bases between them. The length of the CDR3 is 15 residues. Germline CDR1 MNHEY, CDR2 SVGAGI. Here the CDR3 reads CASNPGGDPHNEQFF. The CDR3 DNA is TGTGCCAGCAACCCCGGGGGAGATCCCCACAATGAGCAGTTCTTC.

The chain uses TRBV14 and TRBJ2-2; tentatively, D is TRBD2 (5 bases). The CDR3 consists of 14 residues. V lost 2 bases, J lost 7 bases, and 11 bases lay in between. Germline lookup yields CDR1 SGHDN and CDR2 FVKESK. The CDR3 is CASSQILGVGELFF. As DNA, the CDR3 is TGTGCCAGCAGCCAAATACTAGGAGTCGGGGAGCTGTTTTTT. The full variable domain, with the rest looked up from reference TRBV14 and TRBJ2-2, is EAGVTQFPSHSVIEKGQTVTLRCDPISGHDNLYWYRRVMGKEIKFLLHFVKESKQDESGMPNNRFLAERTGGTYSTLKVQPAELEDSGVYFCASSQILGVGELFFGEGSRLTVL.